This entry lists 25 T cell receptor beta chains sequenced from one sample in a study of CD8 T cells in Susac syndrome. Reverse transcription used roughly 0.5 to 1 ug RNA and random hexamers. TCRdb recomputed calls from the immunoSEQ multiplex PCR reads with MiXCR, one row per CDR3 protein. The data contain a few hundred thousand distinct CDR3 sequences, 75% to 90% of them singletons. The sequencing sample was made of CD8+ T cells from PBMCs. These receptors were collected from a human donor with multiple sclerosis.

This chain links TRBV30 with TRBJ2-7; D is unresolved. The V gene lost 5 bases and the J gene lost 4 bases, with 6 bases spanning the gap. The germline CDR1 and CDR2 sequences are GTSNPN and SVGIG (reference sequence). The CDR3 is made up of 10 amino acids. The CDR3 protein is CAWGFYEQYF. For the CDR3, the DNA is TGTGCCTGGGGATTTTACGAGCAGTACTTC.

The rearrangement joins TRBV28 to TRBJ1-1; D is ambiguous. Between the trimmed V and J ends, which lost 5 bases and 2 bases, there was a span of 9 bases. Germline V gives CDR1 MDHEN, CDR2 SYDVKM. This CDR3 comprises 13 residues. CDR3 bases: TGTGCCAGCAGTCCCAATCGAAACACTGAAGCTTTCTTT. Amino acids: CASSPNRNTEAFF.

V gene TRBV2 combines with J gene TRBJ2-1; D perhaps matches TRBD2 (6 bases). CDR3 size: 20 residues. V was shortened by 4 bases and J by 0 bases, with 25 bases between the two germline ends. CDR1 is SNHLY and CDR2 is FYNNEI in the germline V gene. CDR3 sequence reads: CASSGVGTPRKPGSYNEQFF. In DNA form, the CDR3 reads TGTGCCAGCAGTGGTGTCGGGACTCCCAGGAAGCCGGGCTCCTACAATGAGCAGTTCTTC.

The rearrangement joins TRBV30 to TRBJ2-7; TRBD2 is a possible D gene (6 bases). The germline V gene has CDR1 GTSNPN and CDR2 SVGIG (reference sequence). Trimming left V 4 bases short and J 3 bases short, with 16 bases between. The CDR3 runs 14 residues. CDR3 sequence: CAWTLPGLSYEQYF. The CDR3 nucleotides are TGTGCCTGGACCCTTCCGGGACTGAGCTACGAGCAGTACTTC.

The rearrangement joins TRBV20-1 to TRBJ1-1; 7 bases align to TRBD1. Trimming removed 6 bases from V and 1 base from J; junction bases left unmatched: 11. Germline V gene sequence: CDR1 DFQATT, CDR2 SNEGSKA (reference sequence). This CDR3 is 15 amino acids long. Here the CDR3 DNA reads TGCAGTGCCTCGGTGGGACAGCTGCCGAACACTGAAGCTTTCTTT. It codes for CSASVGQLPNTEAFF.

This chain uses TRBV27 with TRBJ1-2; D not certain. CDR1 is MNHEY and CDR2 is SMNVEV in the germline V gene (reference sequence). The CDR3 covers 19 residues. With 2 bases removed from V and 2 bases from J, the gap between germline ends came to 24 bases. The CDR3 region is CASSLSPHPDGLINYGYTF. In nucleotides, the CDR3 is TGTGCCAGCAGTTTAAGTCCGCACCCAGATGGATTAATCAACTATGGCTACACCTTC.

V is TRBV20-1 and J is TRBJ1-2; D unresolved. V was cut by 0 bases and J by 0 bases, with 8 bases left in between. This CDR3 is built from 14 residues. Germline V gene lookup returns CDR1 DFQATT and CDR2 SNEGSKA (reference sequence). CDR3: CSARDGDSNYGYTF. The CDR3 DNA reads TGCAGTGCTAGAGACGGAGACTCTAACTATGGCTACACCTTC.

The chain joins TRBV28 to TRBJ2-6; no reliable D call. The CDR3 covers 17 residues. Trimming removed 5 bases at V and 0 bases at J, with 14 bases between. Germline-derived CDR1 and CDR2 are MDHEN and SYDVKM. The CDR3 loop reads CASSLYPIPSGANVLTF. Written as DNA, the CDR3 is TGTGCCAGCAGTCTCTACCCAATCCCCTCTGGGGCCAACGTCCTGACTTTC.

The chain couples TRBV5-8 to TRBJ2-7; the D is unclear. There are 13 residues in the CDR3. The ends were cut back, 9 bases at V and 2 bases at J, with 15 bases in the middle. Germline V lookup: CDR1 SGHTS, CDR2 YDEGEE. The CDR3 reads CATPVEAAYEQYF. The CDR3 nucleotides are TGTGCCACCCCGGTGGAAGCCGCCTACGAGCAGTACTTC.

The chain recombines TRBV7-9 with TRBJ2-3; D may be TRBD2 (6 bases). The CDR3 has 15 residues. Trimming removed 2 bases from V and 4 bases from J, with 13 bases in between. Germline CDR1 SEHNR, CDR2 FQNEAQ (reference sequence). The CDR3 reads CASSLPAGRPDTQYF. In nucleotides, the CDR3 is TGTGCCAGCAGCTTACCAGCGGGCAGGCCAGATACGCAGTATTTT.

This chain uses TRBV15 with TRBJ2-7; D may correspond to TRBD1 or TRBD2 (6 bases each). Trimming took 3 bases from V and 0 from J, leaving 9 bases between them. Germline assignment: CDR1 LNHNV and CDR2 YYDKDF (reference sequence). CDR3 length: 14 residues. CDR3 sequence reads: CATSRRGASYEQYF. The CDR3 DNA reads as TGTGCCACCAGCAGGAGGGGGGCCTCCTACGAGCAGTACTTC.

The CDR3 bases are TGCAGTGCTAGCGGGAGTGAAACAGATACGCAGTATTTT. Translated: CSASGSETDTQYF. J is TRBJ2-3 and V is TRBV20-1, with D possibly being TRBD2 (6 bases). CDR3 length: 13 amino acids. From germline, CDR1 is DFQATT and CDR2 SNEGSKA (reference sequence). The ends were cut back, 3 bases at V and 3 bases at J, with 10 bases in the middle.

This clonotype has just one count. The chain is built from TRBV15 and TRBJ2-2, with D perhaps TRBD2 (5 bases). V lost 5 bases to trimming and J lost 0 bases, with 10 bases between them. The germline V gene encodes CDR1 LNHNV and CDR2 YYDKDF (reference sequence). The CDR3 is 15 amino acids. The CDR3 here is CATSPRGSNTGELFF. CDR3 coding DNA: TGTGCCACCAGCCCCCGGGGTTCGAACACCGGGGAGCTGTTTTTT.

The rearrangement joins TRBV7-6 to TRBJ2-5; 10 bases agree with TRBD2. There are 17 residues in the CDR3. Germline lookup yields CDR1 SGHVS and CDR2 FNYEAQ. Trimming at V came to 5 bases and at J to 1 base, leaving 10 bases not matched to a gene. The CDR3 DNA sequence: TGTGCCAGCAGCCGACCCTTTAGCGGGGGGCCCCAAGAGACCCAGTACTTC. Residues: CASSRPFSGGPQETQYF.

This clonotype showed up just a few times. CDR3 sequence: CASSPTGISYEQYF. CDR3 bases: TGTGCCAGCAGTCCAACCGGGATCTCCTACGAGCAGTACTTC. The genes are TRBV27 and TRBJ2-7, with D tentatively TRBD2 (5 bases). Deletions cut 5 bases from V and 0 bases from J, with 11 bases between. From germline, CDR1 is MNHEY and CDR2 SMNVEV (reference sequence). This CDR3 has 14 amino acids.

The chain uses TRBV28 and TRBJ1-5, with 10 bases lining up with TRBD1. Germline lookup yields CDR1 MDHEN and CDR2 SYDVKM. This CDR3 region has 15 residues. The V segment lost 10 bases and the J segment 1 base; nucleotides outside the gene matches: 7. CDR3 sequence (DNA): TGTGCCACCCCGTCGACAGGGGGCAGCAATCAGCCCCAGCATTTT. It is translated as CATPSTGGSNQPQHF.

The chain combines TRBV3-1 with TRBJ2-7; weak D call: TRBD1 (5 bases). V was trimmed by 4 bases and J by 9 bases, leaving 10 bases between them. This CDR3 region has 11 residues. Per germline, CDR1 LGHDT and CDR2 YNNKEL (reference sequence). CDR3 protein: CASSLGAWQYF. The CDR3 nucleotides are TGTGCCAGCAGCCTTGGGGCTTGGCAGTACTTC.

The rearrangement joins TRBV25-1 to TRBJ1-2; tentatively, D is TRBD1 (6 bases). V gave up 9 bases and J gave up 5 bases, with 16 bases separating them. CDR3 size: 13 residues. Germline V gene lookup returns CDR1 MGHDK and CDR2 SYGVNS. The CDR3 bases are TGTGCCAGACAGGGCTCGGCCAGGTATGGCTACACCTTC. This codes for CARQGSARYGYTF.

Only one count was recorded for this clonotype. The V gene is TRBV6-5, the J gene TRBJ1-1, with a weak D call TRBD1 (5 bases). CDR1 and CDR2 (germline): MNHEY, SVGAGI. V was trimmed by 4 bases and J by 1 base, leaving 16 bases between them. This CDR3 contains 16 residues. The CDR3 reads CASSFRLGQKNTEAFF. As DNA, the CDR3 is TGTGCCAGCAGTTTTAGGTTGGGGCAGAAGAACACTGAAGCTTTCTTT.

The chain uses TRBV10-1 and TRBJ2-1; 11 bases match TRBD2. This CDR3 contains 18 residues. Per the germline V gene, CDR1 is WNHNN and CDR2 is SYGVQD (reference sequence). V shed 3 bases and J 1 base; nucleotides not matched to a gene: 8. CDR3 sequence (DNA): TGCGCCAGCAGTGATTTAGGTCTAGCGGGGGGATCCTACAATGAGCAGTTCTTC. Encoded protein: CASSDLGLAGGSYNEQFF.

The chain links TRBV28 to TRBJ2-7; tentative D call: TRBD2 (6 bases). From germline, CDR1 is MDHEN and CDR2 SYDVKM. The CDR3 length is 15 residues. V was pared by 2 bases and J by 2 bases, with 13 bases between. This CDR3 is CASSLGPRGPYEQYF. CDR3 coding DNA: TGTGCCAGCAGTTTAGGTCCGCGGGGCCCCTACGAGCAGTACTTC.

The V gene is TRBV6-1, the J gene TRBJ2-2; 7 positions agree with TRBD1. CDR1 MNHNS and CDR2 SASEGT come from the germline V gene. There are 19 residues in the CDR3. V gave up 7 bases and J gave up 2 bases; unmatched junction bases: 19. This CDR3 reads CASILRYREGQQNTGELFF. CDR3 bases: TGTGCCAGCATCTTACGGTACCGTGAGGGACAGCAAAACACCGGGGAGCTGTTTTTT.

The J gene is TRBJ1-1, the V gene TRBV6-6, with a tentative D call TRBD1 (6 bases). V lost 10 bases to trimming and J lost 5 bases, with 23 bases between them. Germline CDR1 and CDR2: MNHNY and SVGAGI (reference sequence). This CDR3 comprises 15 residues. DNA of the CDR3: TGTGCCACCGACTCGCCGGGACACGGTACGACTGAAGCTTTCTTT. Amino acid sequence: CATDSPGHGTTEAFF.

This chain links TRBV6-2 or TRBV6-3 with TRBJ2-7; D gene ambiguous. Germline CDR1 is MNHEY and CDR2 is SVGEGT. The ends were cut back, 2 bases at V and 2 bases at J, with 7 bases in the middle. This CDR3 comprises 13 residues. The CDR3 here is CASSYRSAYEQYF. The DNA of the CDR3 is TGTGCCAGCAGTTACCGGTCAGCCTACGAGCAGTACTTC.

The CDR3 loop is CASSFRDRVPDTQYF. The CDR3 coding sequence is TGTGCCAGCAGCTTCCGGGACAGGGTGCCAGATACGCAGTATTTT. This rearrangement joins TRBV11-2 to TRBJ2-3; 9 bases agree with TRBD1. V shed 3 bases and J 4 bases; nucleotides not matched to a gene: 5. Germline V gives CDR1 SGHAT, CDR2 FQNNGV. The CDR3 length is 15 residues.